The rows below give T cell receptor beta chains drawn from one sample of a study of Ad26.COV2.S vaccination and SARS-CoV-2 variants. Repertoires were generated with immunoSEQ multiplex PCR, while TCRdb's copy carries only in-frame clones and drops some. This sample has about 330,000 clones, with roughly 90% found just once. The material was peripheral blood, obtained in a trial of Ad26.COV2.S vaccine versus placebo. These receptors were taken from a person between 18 and 59 years old who received the Ad26.COV2.S COVID-19 vaccine or a placebo. The CDR3 runs from the conserved cysteine through the conserved F or W. A D gene is named only where the DNA matches it firmly. For some rows the clone size is stated as once, few or many, or as a class when expanded; others skip it.

clone size | J gene | V gene | D gene | CDR3 DNA | CDR3 protein
NA | TRBJ2-1 | TRBV19 | NA | TGTGCCAGTCGAGGGGTCAATGAGCAGTTCTTC | CASRGVNEQFF
NA | TRBJ1-1 | TRBV4-1 | NA | TGCGCCAGCAGCCAAGGTGGGGGGGAAGCTTTCTTT | CASSQGGGEAFF
NA | TRBJ2-5 | TRBV7-2 | TRBD2 | TGTGCCAGCAGCTTGGGACTAGCGAGAGAGACCCAGTACTTC | CASSLGLARETQYF
few | TRBJ2-2 | TRBV7-9 | NA | TGTGCCAGCCGGAAGGCCGGGGAGCTGTTTTTT | CASRKAGELFF
once | TRBJ2-5 | TRBV28 | TRBD1 | TGTGCCAGCAGTTTTTATGGGACAGGGGGAGAGACCCAGTACTTC | CASSFYGTGGETQYF
NA | TRBJ1-2 | TRBV14 | NA | TGTGCCAGCAGCCCGCTCGCCGACAGCTATGGCTACACCTTC | CASSPLADSYGYTF
NA | TRBJ1-1 | TRBV7-2 | NA | TGTGCCAGCAGCTCGGGGGGTTACACTGAAGCTTTCTTT | CASSSGGYTEAFF
NA | TRBJ1-2 | TRBV10-3 | NA | TGTGCCATCAGTGAGTCAGCGTACGGCTACACCTTC | CAISESAYGYTF
NA | TRBJ1-2 | TRBV6-5 | NA | TGTGCCAGCAGTTACGACGGGGCGTCCGGCTACACCTTC | CASSYDGASGYTF
NA | TRBJ1-5 | TRBV27 | TRBD1 | TGTGCCAGCAGGATGGCAGGGGGGAGCAATCAGCCCCAGCATTTT | CASRMAGGSNQPQHF
NA | TRBJ2-7 | TRBV7-2 | TRBD2 | TGTGCCAGCCGGGGGGGCGAGTCCTACGAGCAGTACTTC | CASRGGESYEQYF
NA | TRBJ1-6 | TRBV3-1/TRBV3-2 | NA | TGTGCCAGCAACGGCCCGTTAAATTCACCCCTCCACTTT | CASNGPLNSPLHF
NA | TRBJ1-3 | TRBV7-2 | TRBD1 | TGTGCCAGCAGCTTAACAGGGGCTGGTGGAAACACCATATATTTT | CASSLTGAGGNTIYF
NA | TRBJ1-5 | TRBV6-5 | NA | TGTGCCAGCAGTTACAGGTCCTACAATCAGCCCCAGCATTTT | CASSYRSYNQPQHF
NA | TRBJ1-5 | TRBV27 | TRBD1 | TGTGCCAGCAGTCCCCGGGACAGGGTGGCGCAGCCCCAGCATTTT | CASSPRDRVAQPQHF
NA | TRBJ1-6 | TRBV11-2 | NA | TGTGCCAGCAGCCACACAGCCGCCGGGAGCTCCTATAATTCACCCCTCCACTTT | CASSHTAAGSSYNSPLHF
NA | TRBJ2-1 | TRBV21-1 | NA | TGTGCCAGCAGCAAAGAATTGGGGAGCTCCTACAATGAGCAGTTCTTC | CASSKELGSSYNEQFF
NA | TRBJ2-1 | TRBV7-2 | TRBD2 | TGTGCCAGCAGCTGGTCAACTAGCGGGGGGCAAAATGAGCAGTTCTTC | CASSWSTSGGQNEQFF
once | TRBJ1-2 | TRBV7-9 | TRBD1 | TGTGCCAGTATACCCGGGGACAGGGTGAACTATGGCTACACCTTC | CASIPGDRVNYGYTF
NA | TRBJ2-1 | TRBV16 | NA | TGTGCCAGCAGCCAGACGCGATGGGAGCAGTTCTTC | CASSQTRWEQFF
once | TRBJ2-3 | TRBV19 | NA | TGTGCCAGTAGGCTCCTTGGGACCGCCACAGATACGCAGTATTTT | CASRLLGTATDTQYF
NA | TRBJ2-5 | TRBV7-7 | TRBD1 | TGTGCCAGCAGCTCGACAGGGTTGCGACAAGAGACCCAGTACTTC | CASSSTGLRQETQYF
NA | TRBJ2-1 | TRBV2 | NA | TGTGCCAGCAGTGAAGGACAAGGCTACAATGAGCAGTTCTTC | CASSEGQGYNEQFF
NA | TRBJ2-2 | TRBV4-1 | NA | TGCGCCAGCACACGGGGGACAAACACCGGGGAGCTGTTTTTT | CASTRGTNTGELFF
NA | TRBJ1-5 | TRBV9 | NA | TGTGCCAGCAGCGTGGGAAGCAATCAGCCCCAGCATTTT | CASSVGSNQPQHF
NA | TRBJ1-1 | TRBV14 | NA | TGTGCCAGCAGAGTCGGGACTGAAGCTTTCTTT | CASRVGTEAFF
NA | TRBJ2-1 | TRBV2 | NA | TGTGCCGGACTTCCCGGGACATTCTACAATGAGCAGTTCTTC | CAGLPGTFYNEQFF
once | TRBJ1-2 | TRBV4-3 | NA | TGCGCCAGCAGCCAAGATGGACTTTTCTATGGCTACACCTTC | CASSQDGLFYGYTF
once | TRBJ1-5 | TRBV3-1/TRBV3-2 | TRBD1 | TGTGCCAGCAGCCAACAAACAGGGGCCTATAGCAATCAGCCCCAGCATTTT | CASSQQTGAYSNQPQHF
NA | TRBJ2-2 | TRBV7-3 | TRBD2 | TGTGCCAGCAGTTTTAGCGGGAGGGCGAACACCGGGGAGCTGTTTTTT | CASSFSGRANTGELFF
NA | TRBJ1-2 | TRBV9 | TRBD1 | TGTGCCAGCAGCGTAGGACAGGGAATTGGCTACGGCTACACCTTC | CASSVGQGIGYGYTF
NA | TRBJ1-2 | TRBV21-1 | NA | TGTGCCAGCAGCAAAGGGGATGAACCGGACAGGGGGGCCAATGGCTACACCTTC | CASSKGDEPDRGANGYTF
NA | TRBJ2-7 | TRBV6-5 | NA | TGTGCCAGCAGACAGGGACACTACGAGCAGTACTTC | CASRQGHYEQYF
NA | TRBJ2-5 | TRBV6-2/TRBV6-3 | NA | TGTGCCAGCAGTTTCACCGGGACACAAGAGACCCAGTACTTC | CASSFTGTQETQYF
NA | TRBJ2-1 | TRBV7-2 | NA | TGTGCCAGCAGGACAACACAGGGACCTAACAATGAGCAGTTCTTC | CASRTTQGPNNEQFF
NA | TRBJ1-1 | TRBV27 | NA | TGTGCCAGCAGTTTGGCCAGTGGCATGAACACTGAAGCTTTCTTT | CASSLASGMNTEAFF
once | TRBJ2-7 | TRBV7-2 | NA | TGTGCCAGCAGCTTATCGCCAGCCAGTAGCTCCTACGAGCAGTACTTC | CASSLSPASSSYEQYF
NA | TRBJ1-2 | TRBV12-3/TRBV12-4 | NA | TGTGCCAGCAGAAGTGGGGTTTACTATGGCTACACCTTC | CASRSGVYYGYTF
NA | TRBJ2-5 | TRBV15 | NA | TGTGCCACCAGCAGAGCCTCGCCGCTCCAAGAGACCCAGTACTTC | CATSRASPLQETQYF
once | TRBJ2-2 | TRBV19 | NA | TGTGCCAGTAGTATGGATCTCGGGGAGCTGTTTTTT | CASSMDLGELFF
once | TRBJ2-7 | TRBV5-4 | TRBD1 | TGTGCCAGCAGCTTGGAGTGGGGACAGGGCCTGGACTACCAGTACTTC | CASSLEWGQGLDYQYF
few | TRBJ2-3 | TRBV4-2 | TRBD2 | TGTGCCAGCAGCCAGGCGAGTTCTAGTTCGGGAGGTACAGATACGCAGTATTTT | CASSQASSSSGGTDTQYF
NA | TRBJ1-1 | TRBV10-3 | NA | TGTGCCATCAGTGAGTCGACGGGGGCAGCTGAAGCTTTCTTT | CAISESTGAAEAFF
NA | TRBJ2-1 | TRBV21-1 | NA | TGTGCCAGCTTGATTGACTTCCCCCACAATGAGCAGTTCTTC | CASLIDFPHNEQFF
NA | TRBJ1-2 | TRBV2 | NA | TGTGCCACCGGGGGAAGGGCGGGCTACACCTTC | CATGGRAGYTF
NA | TRBJ2-2 | TRBV19 | TRBD1 | TGTGCCAGTAGGCTTCCGGGACAGGGTAACGGGGAGCTGTTTTTT | CASRLPGQGNGELFF
NA | TRBJ2-4 | TRBV27 | NA | TGTGCCAGTGGGGAGTACATTCAGTACTTC | CASGEYIQYF
NA | TRBJ2-3 | TRBV10-3 | NA | TGTGCCATCAGCGCCACAGATACGCAGTATTTT | CAISATDTQYF
once | TRBJ1-5 | TRBV19 | NA | TGTGCCAGTAGTATCCGGGACAGCAATCAGCCCCAGCATTTT | CASSIRDSNQPQHF
NA | TRBJ1-1 | TRBV29-1 | NA | TGCAGCGTCCGTCGGGACGGCAACGAAGCTTTCTTT | CSVRRDGNEAFF
NA | TRBJ2-1 | TRBV5-6 | TRBD1 | TGTGCCAGCAGCTTACCCCACGGGACAGGGGGCCGATACAATGAGCAGTTCTTC | CASSLPHGTGGRYNEQFF
NA | TRBJ1-3 | TRBV3-1/TRBV3-2 | NA | TGTGCCAGCAGCCCGCGGACACGGATGAGCTCTGGAAACACCATATATTTT | CASSPRTRMSSGNTIYF
NA | TRBJ2-3 | TRBV11-3 | TRBD2 | TGTGCCAGCAGCCCGTGGGATAGCGGGAGGGACCGATCTAGCACAGATACGCAGTATTTT | CASSPWDSGRDRSSTDTQYF